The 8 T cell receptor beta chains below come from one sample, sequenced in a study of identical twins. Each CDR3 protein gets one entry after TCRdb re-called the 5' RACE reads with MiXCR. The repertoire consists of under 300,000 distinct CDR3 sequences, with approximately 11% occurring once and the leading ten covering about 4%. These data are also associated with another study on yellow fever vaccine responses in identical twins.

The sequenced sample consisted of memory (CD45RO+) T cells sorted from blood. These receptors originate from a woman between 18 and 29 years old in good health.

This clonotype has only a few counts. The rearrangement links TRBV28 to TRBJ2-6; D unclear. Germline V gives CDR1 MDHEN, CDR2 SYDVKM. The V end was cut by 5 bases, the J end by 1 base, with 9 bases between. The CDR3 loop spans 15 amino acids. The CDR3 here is CASSPVRSGANVLTF. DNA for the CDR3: TGTGCCAGCAGTCCCGTGAGGTCTGGGGCCAACGTCCTGACTTTC.

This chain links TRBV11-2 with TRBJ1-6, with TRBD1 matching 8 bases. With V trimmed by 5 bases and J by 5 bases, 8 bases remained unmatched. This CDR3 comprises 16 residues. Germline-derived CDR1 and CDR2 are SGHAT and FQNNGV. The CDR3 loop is CASSPHQGADNSPLHF. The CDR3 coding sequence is TGTGCCAGCAGCCCACATCAGGGGGCTGATAATTCACCCCTCCACTTT.

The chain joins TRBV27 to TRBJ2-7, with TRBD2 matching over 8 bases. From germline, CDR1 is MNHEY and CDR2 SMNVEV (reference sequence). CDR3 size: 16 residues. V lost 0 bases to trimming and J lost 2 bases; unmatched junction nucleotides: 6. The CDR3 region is CASSLSPGGATYEQYF. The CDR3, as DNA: TGTGCCAGCAGTTTATCGCCGGGAGGGGCGACCTACGAGCAGTACTTC.

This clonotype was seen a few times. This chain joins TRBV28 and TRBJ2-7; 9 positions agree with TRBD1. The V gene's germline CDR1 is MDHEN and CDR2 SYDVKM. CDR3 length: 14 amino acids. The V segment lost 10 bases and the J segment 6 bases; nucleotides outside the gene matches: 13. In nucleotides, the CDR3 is TGTGCCATCCAGTCGGGGGACAGGGTTGGCGAGCAGTACTTC. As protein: CAIQSGDRVGEQYF.

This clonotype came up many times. The CDR3 spells CASSQDVVAKNIQYF. DNA for the CDR3: TGCGCCAGCAGCCAAGATGTTGTAGCCAAAAACATTCAGTACTTC. The chain couples TRBV4-3 to TRBJ2-4; D is unclear. Germline CDR1 LGHNA, CDR2 YSLEER. V was pared by 0 bases and J by 0 bases, with 6 bases between. This CDR3 is 15 amino acids long.

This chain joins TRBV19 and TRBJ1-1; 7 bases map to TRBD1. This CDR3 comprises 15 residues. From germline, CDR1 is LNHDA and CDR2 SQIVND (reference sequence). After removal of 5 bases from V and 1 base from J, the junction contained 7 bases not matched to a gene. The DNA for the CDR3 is TGTGCCAGTAGTCCCTCCGGGACAGCGAACACTGAAGCTTTCTTT. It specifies CASSPSGTANTEAFF.

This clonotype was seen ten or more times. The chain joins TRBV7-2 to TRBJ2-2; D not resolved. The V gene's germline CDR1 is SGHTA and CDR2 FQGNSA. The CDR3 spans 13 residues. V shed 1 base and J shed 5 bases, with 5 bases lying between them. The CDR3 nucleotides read TGTGCCAGCAGCTTAGGCCGGACCGGGGAGCTGTTTTTT. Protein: CASSLGRTGELFF. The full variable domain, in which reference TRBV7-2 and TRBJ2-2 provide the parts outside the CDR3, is GAGVSQSPSNKVTEKGKDVELRCDPISGHTALYWYRQSLGQGLEFLIYFQGNSAPDKSGLPSDRFSAERTGGSVSTLTIQRTQQEDSAVYLCASSLGRTGELFFGEGSRLTVL.

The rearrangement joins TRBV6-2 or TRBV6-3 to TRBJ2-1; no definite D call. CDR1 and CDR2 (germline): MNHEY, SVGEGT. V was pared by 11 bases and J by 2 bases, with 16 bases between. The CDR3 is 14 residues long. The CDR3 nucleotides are TGTGCCTCCACTGGGGTTATCCCCTACAATGAGCAGTTCTTC. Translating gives CASTGVIPYNEQFF.